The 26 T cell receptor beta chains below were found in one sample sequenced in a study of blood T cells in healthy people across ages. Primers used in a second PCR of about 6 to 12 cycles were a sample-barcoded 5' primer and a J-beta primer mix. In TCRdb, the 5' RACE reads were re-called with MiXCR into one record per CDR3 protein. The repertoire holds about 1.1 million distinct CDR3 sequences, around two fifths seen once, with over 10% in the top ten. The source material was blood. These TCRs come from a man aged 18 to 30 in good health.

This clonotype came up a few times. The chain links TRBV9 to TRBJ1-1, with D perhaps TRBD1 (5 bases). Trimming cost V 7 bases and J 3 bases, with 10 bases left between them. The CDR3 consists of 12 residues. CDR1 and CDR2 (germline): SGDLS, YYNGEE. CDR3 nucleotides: TGTGCCAGCGGCCCCAGGGACACTGAAGCTTTCTTT. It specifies CASGPRDTEAFF.

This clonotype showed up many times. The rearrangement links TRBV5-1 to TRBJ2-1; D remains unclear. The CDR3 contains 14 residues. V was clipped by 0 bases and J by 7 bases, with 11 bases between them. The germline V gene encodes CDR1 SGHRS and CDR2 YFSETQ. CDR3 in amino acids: CASSLAPALNEQFF. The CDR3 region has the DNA TGCGCCAGCAGCTTGGCCCCGGCCCTAAATGAGCAGTTCTTC.

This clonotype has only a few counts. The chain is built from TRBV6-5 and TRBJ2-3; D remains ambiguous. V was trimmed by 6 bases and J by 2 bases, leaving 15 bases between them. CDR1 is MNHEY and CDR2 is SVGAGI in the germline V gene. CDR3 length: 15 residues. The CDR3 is CASSPGGDPTDTQYF. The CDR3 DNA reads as TGTGCCAGCAGCCCAGGTGGTGACCCCACAGATACGCAGTATTTT.

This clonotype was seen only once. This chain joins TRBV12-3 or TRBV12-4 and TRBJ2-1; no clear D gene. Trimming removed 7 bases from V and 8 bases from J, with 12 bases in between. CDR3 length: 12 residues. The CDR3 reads CASTWKDDEQFF. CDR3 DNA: TGTGCCAGCACTTGGAAAGACGATGAGCAGTTCTTC.

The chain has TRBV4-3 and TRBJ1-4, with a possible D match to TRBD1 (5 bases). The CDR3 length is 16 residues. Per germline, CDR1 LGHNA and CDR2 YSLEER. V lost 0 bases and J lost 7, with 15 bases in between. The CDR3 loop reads CASSQDPGVDVEKLFF. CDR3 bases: TGCGCCAGCAGCCAAGATCCGGGGGTGGACGTTGAAAAACTGTTTTTT.

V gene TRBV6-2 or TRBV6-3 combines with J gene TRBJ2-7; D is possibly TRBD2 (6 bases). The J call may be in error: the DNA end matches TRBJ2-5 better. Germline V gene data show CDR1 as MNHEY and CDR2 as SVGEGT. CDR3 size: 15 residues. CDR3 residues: CASSYGAGNGETQYF. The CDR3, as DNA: TGTGCCAGCAGTTACGGTGCGGGGAACGGGGAGACCCAGTACTTC.

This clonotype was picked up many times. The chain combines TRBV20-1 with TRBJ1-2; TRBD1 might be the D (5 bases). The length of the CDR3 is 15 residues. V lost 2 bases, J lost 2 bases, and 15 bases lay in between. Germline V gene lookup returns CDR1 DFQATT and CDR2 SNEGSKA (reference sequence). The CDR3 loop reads CSARSPAGSNYGYTF. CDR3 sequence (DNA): TGCAGTGCTAGATCCCCGGCAGGGTCAAACTATGGCTACACCTTC.

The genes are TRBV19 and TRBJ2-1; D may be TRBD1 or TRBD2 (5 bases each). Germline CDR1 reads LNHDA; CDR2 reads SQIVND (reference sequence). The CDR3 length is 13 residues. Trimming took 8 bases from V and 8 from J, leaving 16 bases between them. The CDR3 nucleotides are TGTGCCAGTGAAGTAAACATGGGGGATGAGCAGTTCTTC. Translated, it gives CASEVNMGDEQFF.

The CDR3 sequence is CAIRQGASTNEKLFF. The CDR3, as DNA: TGTGCCATCAGGCAGGGGGCATCAACTAATGAAAAACTGTTTTTT. The chain employs TRBV10-3 and TRBJ1-4; 8 bases map to TRBD1. The CDR3 is 15 amino acids. Trimming cost V 6 bases and J 0 bases; bases outside gene matches: 3. Germline assignment: CDR1 ENHRY and CDR2 SYGVKD.

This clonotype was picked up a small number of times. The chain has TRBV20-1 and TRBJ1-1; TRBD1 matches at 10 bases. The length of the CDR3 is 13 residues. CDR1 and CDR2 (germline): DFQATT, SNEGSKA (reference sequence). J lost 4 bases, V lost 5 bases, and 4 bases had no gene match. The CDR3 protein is CSAPRTGGTEAFF. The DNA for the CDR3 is TGCAGTGCTCCTCGGACAGGGGGCACTGAAGCTTTCTTT.

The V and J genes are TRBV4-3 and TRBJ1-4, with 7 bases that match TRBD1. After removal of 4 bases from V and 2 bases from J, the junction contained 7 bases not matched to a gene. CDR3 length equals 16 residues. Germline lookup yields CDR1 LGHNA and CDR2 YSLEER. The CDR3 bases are TGCGCCAGCAGCCTCATATTACAGGGGACTAATGAAAAACTGTTTTTT. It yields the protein CASSLILQGTNEKLFF.

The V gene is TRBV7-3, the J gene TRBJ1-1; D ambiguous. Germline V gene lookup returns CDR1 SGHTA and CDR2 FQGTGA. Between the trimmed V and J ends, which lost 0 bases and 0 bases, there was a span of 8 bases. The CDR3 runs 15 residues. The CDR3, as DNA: TGTGCCAGCAGCTTAACCACGGCCTTGAACACTGAAGCTTTCTTT. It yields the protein CASSLTTALNTEAFF.

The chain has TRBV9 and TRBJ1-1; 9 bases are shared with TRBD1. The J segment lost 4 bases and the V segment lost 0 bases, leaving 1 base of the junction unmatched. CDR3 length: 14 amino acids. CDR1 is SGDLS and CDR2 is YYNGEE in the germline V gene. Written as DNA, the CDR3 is TGTGCCAGCAGCGTAGAACAGGGGGCCACTGAAGCTTTCTTT. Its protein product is CASSVEQGATEAFF. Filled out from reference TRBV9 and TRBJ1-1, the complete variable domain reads DSGVTQTPKHLITATGQRVTLRCSPRSGDLSVYWYQQSLDQGLQFLIQYYNGEERAKGNILERFSAQQFPDLHSELNLSSLELGDSALYFCASSVEQGATEAFFGQGTRLTVV.

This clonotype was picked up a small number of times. CDR3 bases: TGTGCCAGCAGCCCCCCGGGACAGGGTTACAATGAGCAGTACTTC. Its translation: CASSPPGQGYNEQYF. The gene calls are TRBV7-9 and TRBJ2-7, with TRBD1 matching over 9 bases. The trim removed 5 bases at V and 7 bases at J, leaving 12 bases unmatched. Per germline, CDR1 SEHNR and CDR2 FQNEAQ (reference sequence). This CDR3 has 15 residues.

CDR3 loop: CASSQGTRLSTDTQYF. The CDR3 DNA reads TGCGCCAGCAGCCAAGGGACGCGGCTCAGCACAGATACGCAGTATTTT. This chain joins TRBV4-3 and TRBJ2-3; no definite D call. The germline CDR1 and CDR2 sequences are LGHNA and YSLEER. The CDR3 sequence is 16 residues long. The V gene lost 1 base and the J gene lost 0 bases, with 11 bases spanning the gap.

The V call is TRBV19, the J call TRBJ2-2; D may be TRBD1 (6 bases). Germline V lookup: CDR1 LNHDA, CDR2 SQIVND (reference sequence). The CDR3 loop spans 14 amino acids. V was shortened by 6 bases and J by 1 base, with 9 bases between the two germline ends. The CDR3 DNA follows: TGTGCCAGTAGCTCCAGGGGGAACACCGGGGAGCTGTTTTTT. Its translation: CASSSRGNTGELFF.

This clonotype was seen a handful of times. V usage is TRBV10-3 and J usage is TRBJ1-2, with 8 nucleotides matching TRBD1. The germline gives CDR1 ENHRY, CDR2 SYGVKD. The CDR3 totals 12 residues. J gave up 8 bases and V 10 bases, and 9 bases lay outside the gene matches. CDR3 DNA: TGTGCCAGCAGGGACAGGCAAGGAGGCTACACCTTC. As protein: CASRDRQGGYTF.

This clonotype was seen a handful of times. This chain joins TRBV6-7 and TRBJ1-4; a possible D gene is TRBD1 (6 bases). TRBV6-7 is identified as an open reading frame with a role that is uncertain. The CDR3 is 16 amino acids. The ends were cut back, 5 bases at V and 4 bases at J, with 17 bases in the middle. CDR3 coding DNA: TGTGCCAGCAGTAATACGACCGGACAGTTTAATGAAAAACTGTTTTTT. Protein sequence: CASSNTTGQFNEKLFF.

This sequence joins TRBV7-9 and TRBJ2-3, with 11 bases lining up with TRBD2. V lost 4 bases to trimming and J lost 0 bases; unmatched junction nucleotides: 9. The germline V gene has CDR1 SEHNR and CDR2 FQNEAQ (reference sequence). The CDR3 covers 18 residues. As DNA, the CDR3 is TGTGCCAGCAGCTCATTAGCGGGGGGGATTATAAGCACAGATACGCAGTATTTT. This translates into CASSSLAGGIISTDTQYF.

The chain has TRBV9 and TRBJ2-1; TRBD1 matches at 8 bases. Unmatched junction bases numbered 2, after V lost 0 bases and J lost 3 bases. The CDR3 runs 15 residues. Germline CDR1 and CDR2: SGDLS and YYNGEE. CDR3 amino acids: CASSVVDRGYNEQFF. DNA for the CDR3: TGTGCCAGCAGCGTAGTTGACAGGGGCTACAATGAGCAGTTCTTC.

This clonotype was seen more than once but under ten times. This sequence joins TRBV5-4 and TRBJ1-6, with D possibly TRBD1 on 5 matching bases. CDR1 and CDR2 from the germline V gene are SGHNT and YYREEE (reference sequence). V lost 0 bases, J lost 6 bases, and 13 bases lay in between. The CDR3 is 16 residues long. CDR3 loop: CASSLEAGAVNSPLHF. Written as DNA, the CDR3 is TGTGCCAGCAGCTTGGAGGCCGGGGCGGTTAATTCACCCCTCCACTTT.

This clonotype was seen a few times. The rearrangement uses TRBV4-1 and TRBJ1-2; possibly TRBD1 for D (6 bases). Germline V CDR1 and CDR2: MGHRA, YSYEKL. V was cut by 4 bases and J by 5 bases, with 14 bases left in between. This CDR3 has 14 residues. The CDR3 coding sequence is TGCGCCAGCAGCCCCCAACGACAGGCATATGGCTACACCTTC. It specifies CASSPQRQAYGYTF.

CDR3 nucleotide sequence: TGTGCCAGCAGTGTAGAGACAGGGATTGTTACGCAGTATTTT. The encoded protein is CASSVETGIVTQYF. This rearrangement joins TRBV12-3 or TRBV12-4 to TRBJ2-3; 7 bases are shared with TRBD1. The CDR3 totals 14 residues. J was trimmed by 8 bases and V by 5 bases; bases with no gene match: 10.

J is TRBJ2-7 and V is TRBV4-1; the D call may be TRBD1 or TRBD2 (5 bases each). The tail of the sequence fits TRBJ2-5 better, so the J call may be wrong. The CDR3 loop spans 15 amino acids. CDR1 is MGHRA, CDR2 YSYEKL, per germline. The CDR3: CASSQDEGRQETQYF. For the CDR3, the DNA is TGCGCCAGCAGCCAAGATGAGGGGCGACAGGAGACCCAGTACTTC.

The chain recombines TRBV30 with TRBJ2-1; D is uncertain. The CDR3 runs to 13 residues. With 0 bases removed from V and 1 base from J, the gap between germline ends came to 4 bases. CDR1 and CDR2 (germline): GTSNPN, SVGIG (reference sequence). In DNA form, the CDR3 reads TGTGCCTGGAGTGTGGCTTCCTACAATGAGCAGTTCTTC. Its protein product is CAWSVASYNEQFF.

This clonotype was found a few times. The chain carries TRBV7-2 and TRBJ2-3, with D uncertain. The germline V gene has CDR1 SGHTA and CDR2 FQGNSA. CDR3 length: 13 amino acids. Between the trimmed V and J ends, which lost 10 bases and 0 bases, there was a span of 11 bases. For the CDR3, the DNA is TGTGCCACCGCTCGAGCTAGCACAGATACGCAGTATTTT. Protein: CATARASTDTQYF.